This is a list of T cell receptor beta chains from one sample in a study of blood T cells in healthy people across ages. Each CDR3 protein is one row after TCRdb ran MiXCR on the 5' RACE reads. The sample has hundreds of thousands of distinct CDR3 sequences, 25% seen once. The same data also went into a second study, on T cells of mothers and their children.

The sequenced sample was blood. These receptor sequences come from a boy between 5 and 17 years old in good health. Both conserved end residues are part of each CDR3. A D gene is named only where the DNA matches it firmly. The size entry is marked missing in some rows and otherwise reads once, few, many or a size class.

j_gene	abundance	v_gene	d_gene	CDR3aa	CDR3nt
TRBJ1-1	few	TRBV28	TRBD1	CASSLSGTGLNTEAFF	TGTGCCAGCAGTTTATCCGGGACAGGGCTGAACACTGAAGCTTTCTTT
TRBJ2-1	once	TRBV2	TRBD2	CASSEFKLAAYNEQFF	TGTGCCAGCAGTGAGTTTAAACTAGCGGCATACAATGAGCAGTTCTTC
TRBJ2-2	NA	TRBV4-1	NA	CASSQRLVPENTGELFF	TGCGCCAGCAGCCAACGACTAGTCCCCGAGAACACCGGGGAGCTGTTTTTT
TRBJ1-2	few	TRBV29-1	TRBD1	CSVDPGGRGYTF	TGCAGCGTTGACCCAGGGGGCCGTGGCTACACCTTC
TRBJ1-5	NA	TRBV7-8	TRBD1	CASSFGTDSYDQPQHF	TGTGCCAGCAGCTTCGGGACAGACAGTTATGATCAGCCCCAGCATTTT
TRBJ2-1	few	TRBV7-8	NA	CASSLEDVQFF	TGTGCCAGCAGCTTAGAGGACGTGCAGTTCTTC
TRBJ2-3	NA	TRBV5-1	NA	CASSAPAGGRTDTQYF	TGCGCCAGCAGCGCCCCGGCCGGGGGCCGTACAGATACGCAGTATTTT
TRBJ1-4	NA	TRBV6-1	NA	CASSAPSRGNEKLFF	TGTGCCAGCAGTGCTCCATCCCGGGGGAATGAAAAACTGTTTTTT
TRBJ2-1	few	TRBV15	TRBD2	CATSWTSGTYNEQFF	TGTGCCACCAGCTGGACTAGCGGGACTTACAATGAGCAGTTCTTC
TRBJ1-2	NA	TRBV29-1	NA	CSVEESGREADGYTF	TGCAGCGTTGAAGAATCGGGCAGGGAGGCGGATGGCTACACCTTC
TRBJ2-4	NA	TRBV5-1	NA	CASSTGGRDIQYF	TGCGCCAGCAGCACTGGGGGTCGGGACATTCAGTACTTC
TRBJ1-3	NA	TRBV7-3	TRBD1	CASSSGQGGNTIYF	TGTGCCAGCAGCTCGGGACAGGGAGGAAACACCATATATTTT
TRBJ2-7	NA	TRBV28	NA	CASSPSLQGRRSYEQYF	TGTGCCAGCAGCCCGTCCTTACAGGGACGTCGCTCCTACGAGCAGTACTTC
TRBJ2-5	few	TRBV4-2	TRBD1	CASSQERTGRETQYF	TGTGCCAGCAGCCAAGAAAGGACAGGGCGAGAGACCCAGTACTTC
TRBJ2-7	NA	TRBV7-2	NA	CASSLGWGSSYEQYF	TGTGCCAGCAGCTTAGGGTGGGGGAGCTCCTACGAGCAGTACTTC
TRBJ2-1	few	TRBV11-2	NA	CASSLEWGGGSRDNEQFF	TGTGCCAGCAGCTTAGAATGGGGAGGCGGGTCGCGGGACAATGAGCAGTTCTTC
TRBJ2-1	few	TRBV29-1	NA	CSVEGPYNEQFF	TGCAGCGTTGAGGGGCCGTACAATGAGCAGTTCTTC
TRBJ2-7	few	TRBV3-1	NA	CASSQELQAPYEQYF	TGTGCCAGCAGCCAAGAATTACAGGCGCCCTACGAGCAGTACTTC
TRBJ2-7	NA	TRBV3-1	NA	CASSPTGTGPLSYEQYF	TGTGCCAGCAGCCCTACGGGAACGGGACCCCTGAGTTACGAGCAGTACTTC
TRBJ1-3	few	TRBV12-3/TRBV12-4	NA	CASIPWGDPGNTIYF	TGTGCCAGCATCCCGTGGGGGGACCCTGGAAACACCATATATTTT
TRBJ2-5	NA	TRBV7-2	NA	CATAPIEETQYF	TGTGCCACAGCGCCTATCGAAGAGACCCAGTACTTC
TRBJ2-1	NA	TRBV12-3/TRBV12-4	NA	CASSLTGALYNEQFF	TGTGCCAGCAGTCTAACGGGAGCACTATACAATGAGCAGTTCTTC
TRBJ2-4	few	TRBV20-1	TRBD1	CSARKGTGAKNIQYF	TGCAGTGCTAGAAAAGGGACAGGGGCCAAAAACATTCAGTACTTC
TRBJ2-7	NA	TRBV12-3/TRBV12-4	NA	CASTDSQGPYEQYF	TGTGCCAGCACCGACAGTCAAGGTCCCTACGAGCAGTACTTC
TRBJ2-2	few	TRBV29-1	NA	CSASDRATGELFF	TGCAGCGCCTCGGATCGGGCCACCGGGGAGCTGTTTTTT
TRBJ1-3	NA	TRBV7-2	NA	CASSVDAYKGNTIYF	TGTGCCAGCAGCGTGGACGCATACAAGGGAAACACCATATATTTT
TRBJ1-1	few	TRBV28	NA	CASSWVGRGTEAFF	TGTGCCAGCAGTTGGGTGGGTCGGGGGACTGAAGCTTTCTTT
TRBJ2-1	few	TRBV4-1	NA	CASSLHESSYNEQFF	TGCGCCAGCAGCCTCCACGAAAGCTCCTACAATGAGCAGTTCTTC